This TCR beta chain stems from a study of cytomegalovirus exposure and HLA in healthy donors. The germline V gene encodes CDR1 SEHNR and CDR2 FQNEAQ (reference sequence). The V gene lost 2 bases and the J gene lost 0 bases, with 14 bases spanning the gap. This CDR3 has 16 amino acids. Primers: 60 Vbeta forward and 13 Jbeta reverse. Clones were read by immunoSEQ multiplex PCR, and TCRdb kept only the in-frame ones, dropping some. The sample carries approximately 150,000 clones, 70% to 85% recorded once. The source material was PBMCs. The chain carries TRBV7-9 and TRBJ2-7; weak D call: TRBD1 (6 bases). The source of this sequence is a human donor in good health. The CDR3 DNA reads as TGTGCCAGCAGCTTATTCCGCGGACAGAGCTCCTACGAGCAGTACTTC. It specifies CASSLFRGQSSYEQYF.